This T cell receptor (beta chain) stems from a study of Graves' ophthalmopathy and Graves' hyperthyroidism. Amplifying from RNA transcripts, the study obtained TCR beta CDR3 regions. RT-PCR with HTBI primers came first, then second-round multiplex PCR. TCRdb re-called the multiplex PCR reads through MiXCR, storing one row per CDR3 protein. The sample lists approximately 160,000 distinct CDR3 sequences; 30% to 45% were seen once. Findings and caveats of the study: Detection in blood was also observed for most expanded thyroid clonotypes above 0.001 frequency.

Comments on this clonotype: Its antigen is unknown.

Germline trimming cut 7 bases from V and 7 bases from J; bases unmatched to any gene: 9. Germline V gene lookup returns CDR1 SGHTA and CDR2 FQGNSA. CDR3 size: 13 residues. This TCR was recovered from a woman aged 40 to 50 with Graves' ophthalmopathy. The gene calls are TRBV7-2 and TRBJ2-7, with 8 bases that match TRBD1. The sequenced material came from peripheral blood. CDR3 loop: CASTGGTGREQYF. The CDR3 DNA sequence: TGTGCCAGCACCGGTGGGACAGGCAGGGAGCAGTACTTC. Based on the CDR3 plus reference TRBV7-2 and TRBJ2-7, the full variable domain is GAGVSQSPSNKVTEKGKDVELRCDPISGHTALYWYRQSLGQGLEFLIYFQGNSAPDKSGLPSDRFSAERTGGSVSTLTIQRTQQEDSAVYLCASTGGTGREQYFGPGTRLTVT.